A single sample gave rise to the 11 T cell receptor beta chains below, sequenced in a study of CD8 T cells in Susac syndrome. An amount of RNA that ranged from roughly 0.45 to 1 ug was reverse transcribed with random hexamers. Via MiXCR, TCRdb re-called the immunoSEQ multiplex PCR reads, giving one row per CDR3 protein. The data contain about 210,000 distinct CDR3 sequences, about 95% of them singletons. The specimen was CD4+ T cells from PBMCs. These receptors were obtained from a human donor in good health.

The chain employs TRBV30 and TRBJ2-1; D might be TRBD1 or TRBD2, each matching 6 bases. Trimming stripped 3 bases from V and 0 bases from J, with 15 bases between. CDR1 and CDR2 (germline): GTSNPN, SVGIG (reference sequence). The CDR3 totals 16 residues. CDR3 DNA: TGTGCCTGGAGCCAAGGGGGACTCCACTCCTACAATGAGCAGTTCTTC. Translating it yields CAWSQGGLHSYNEQFF. The full variable domain, with the rest looked up from reference TRBV30 and TRBJ2-1, is SQTIHQWPATLVQPVGSPLSLECTVEGTSNPNLYWYRQAAGRGLQLLFYSVGIGQISSEVPQNLSASRPQDRQFILSSKKLLLSDSGFYLCAWSQGGLHSYNEQFFGPGTRLTVL.

V gene TRBV15 combines with J gene TRBJ2-5; D is perhaps TRBD2 (6 bases). Germline values: CDR1 LNHNV, CDR2 YYDKDF (reference sequence). Between the trimmed V and J ends, which lost 1 base and 5 bases, there was a span of 17 bases. CDR3 length: 16 amino acids. The CDR3 is CATSRGRAGRMETQYF. CDR3 nucleotide sequence: TGTGCCACCAGCAGAGGTCGGGCGGGACGGATGGAGACCCAGTACTTC.

A single count supports this clonotype. This rearrangement joins TRBV29-1 to TRBJ1-1; no clear D gene. V was clipped by 7 bases and J by 8 bases, with 17 bases between them. Per the germline V gene, CDR1 is SQVTM and CDR2 is ANQGSEA. The CDR3 consists of 12 residues. CDR3 protein: CSAEGPTGEAFF. The CDR3 nucleotides read TGCAGCGCCGAGGGCCCCACGGGGGAAGCTTTCTTT.

CDR3 nucleotide sequence: TGTGCCACCAGCAGACCGGGGGAGCGGCAGGGCACGCAGTATTTT. Translation: CATSRPGERQGTQYF. The chain has TRBV15 and TRBJ2-3; D perhaps matches TRBD2 (6 bases). Trimming stripped 2 bases from V and 9 bases from J, with 18 bases between. CDR3 length: 15 residues. Germline V gene data show CDR1 as LNHNV and CDR2 as YYDKDF (reference sequence). Combining the CDR3 with reference TRBV15 and TRBJ2-3 gives the whole variable domain DAMVIQNPRYQVTQFGKPVTLSCSQTLNHNVMYWYQQKSSQAPKLLFHYYDKDFNNEADTPDNFQSRRPNTSFCFLDIRSPGLGDTAMYLCATSRPGERQGTQYFGPGTRLTVL.

The V gene is TRBV5-4, the J gene TRBJ2-2; possibly TRBD1 for D (6 bases). The CDR3 has 15 amino acids. V was cut by 5 bases and J by 1 base, with 12 bases left in between. Germline V CDR1 and CDR2: SGHNT, YYREEE (reference sequence). CDR3 sequence: CASRMTRGNTGELFF. CDR3 nucleotide sequence: TGTGCCAGCAGAATGACCAGGGGGAACACCGGGGAGCTGTTTTTT. Full variable domain (rest looked up from reference TRBV5-4 and TRBJ2-2): ETGVTQSPTHLIKTRGQQVTLRCSSQSGHNTVSWYQQALGQGPQFIFQYYREEENGRGNFPPRFSGLQFPNYSSELNVNALELDDSALYLCASRMTRGNTGELFFGEGSRLTVL.

The CDR3 loop is CSARPGVDNSPLHF. CDR3 nucleotide sequence: TGCAGTGCTAGGCCCGGGGTTGATAATTCACCCCTCCACTTT. The J gene is TRBJ1-6, the V gene TRBV20-1; D is undetermined. The CDR3 is 14 residues long. The V end was cut by 3 bases, the J end by 5 bases, with 11 bases between. The V gene's germline CDR1 is DFQATT and CDR2 SNEGSKA (reference sequence).

This clonotype was seen only once. The chain couples TRBV5-1 to TRBJ2-3; D could derive from TRBD1 or TRBD2 (5 bases each). The CDR3 loop spans 15 amino acids. Germline V CDR1 and CDR2: SGHRS, YFSETQ. V dropped 4 bases and J dropped 4 bases, with 16 bases sitting between them. The CDR3 loop reads CASSRGGFQADTQYF. CDR3 bases: TGCGCCAGCAGCCGGGGCGGGTTTCAGGCAGATACGCAGTATTTT.

This chain's CDR3 is CASSFGAGVGQYF. The CDR3 DNA reads TGTGCCAGCAGTTTCGGGGCAGGCGTGGGTCAGTACTTC. The V call is TRBV12-3 or TRBV12-4, the J call TRBJ2-5; D could derive from TRBD1 or TRBD2 (5 bases each). The CDR3 has 13 amino acids. V lost 3 bases, J lost 11 bases, and 16 bases lay in between.

V is TRBV27 and J is TRBJ1-2; no clear D gene. This CDR3 spans 15 amino acids. The ends were cut back, 6 bases at V and 4 bases at J, with 18 bases in the middle. Germline V gene lookup returns CDR1 MNHEY and CDR2 SMNVEV (reference sequence). The CDR3 region is CASSPDRRYIYGYTF. CDR3 coding DNA: TGTGCCAGCAGCCCGGACCGACGGTATATCTATGGCTACACCTTC.

This clonotype was observed a single time. The chain combines TRBV10-3 with TRBJ2-7, with D possibly being TRBD1 or TRBD2 (5 bases each). V lost 4 bases and J 3 bases, leaving 10 bases between the germline ends. CDR3 length: 13 residues. Germline V lookup: CDR1 ENHRY, CDR2 SYGVKD. CDR3 coding DNA: TGTGCCATCAGTGGAGGGGCCCTCTACGAGCAGTACGTC. This translates into CAISGGALYEQYV.

This chain uses TRBV28 with TRBJ2-7, with no clear D. The CDR3 loop spans 13 amino acids. Trimming took 6 bases from V and 6 from J, leaving 15 bases between them. Germline CDR1 MDHEN, CDR2 SYDVKM. The CDR3 loop is CASSRATRGEQYV. In nucleotides, the CDR3 is TGTGCCAGCAGCCGGGCCACCCGAGGCGAGCAGTACGTC.